Listed below are T cell receptor beta chains from one sample, sequenced in a study of blood T cells in healthy people across ages. A single record per CDR3 protein comes from TCRdb applying MiXCR to the 5' RACE reads. There are 250,000 to 300,000 distinct CDR3 sequences in the sample; around 27% occur only once, and 29% lies in the top ten. The sample comprised blood. The receptors originated from a woman in her 70s in good health. Each CDR3 is given with its conserved first and last residue. Each record gives: D gene, J gene, V gene, clone size, CDR3 DNA, CDR3 protein. D genes are given only for firm matches. Expanded clones are given a class, and other clones once, few, many or no size at all.

TRBD2 | TRBJ2-1 | TRBV5-1 | few | TGCGTCAGCAGCCGTAGCGGGGACGTACGCAATGAGCAGTTCTTC | CVSSRSGDVRNEQFF
NA | TRBJ2-5 | TRBV7-2 | few | TGTGCCAGCAGCCCGCGGACCTACCAAGAGACCCAGTACTTC | CASSPRTYQETQYF
NA | TRBJ2-7 | TRBV29-1 | NA | TGCAGCGCCACGAATCAGGGGTACGGCTCCTACGAGCAGTACTTC | CSATNQGYGSYEQYF
TRBD2 | TRBJ2-5 | TRBV6-2/TRBV6-3 | NA | TGTGCCAGCAGTCAACTAGCGGCTCAAGAGACCCAGCACTTC | CASSQLAAQETQHF
TRBD1 | TRBJ1-6 | TRBV5-1 | few | TGCGCCAGCAGCTCACAAACACAGGGGTCACCCCTCCACTTT | CASSSQTQGSPLHF
TRBD1 | TRBJ2-1 | TRBV7-2 | NA | TGTGCCAGCAGCATGGGACAGGGAGTCCCTGAGCAGTTCTTC | CASSMGQGVPEQFF
TRBD2 | TRBJ2-1 | TRBV20-1 | once | TGCAGTGCTAGACCTCTAGCGGGATGGTCCTACAATGAGCAGTTCTTC | CSARPLAGWSYNEQFF
TRBD1 | TRBJ1-6 | TRBV5-1 | few | TGCGCCAGCAGTTTTAGTCCTCCGGGACAGAATTCACCCCTCCACTTT | CASSFSPPGQNSPLHF
TRBD1 | TRBJ1-4 | TRBV20-1 | NA | TGCAGTGCCGGACAGGGAGAGAGCATCATGAATGAAAAACTGTTTTTT | CSAGQGESIMNEKLFF
NA | TRBJ2-3 | TRBV24-1 | few | TGTGCCACCAGTGATTTCGGGGGAGGAGCAGATACGCAGTATTTT | CATSDFGGGADTQYF
TRBD1 | TRBJ1-2 | TRBV7-2 | NA | TGTGCCAGCAGCCAAAATGGACAGGGGAATGGCTACACCTTC | CASSQNGQGNGYTF
NA | TRBJ2-5 | TRBV7-2 | once | TGTGCCAGCAGCCAGCGGGCCCGCACAGAGACCCAGTACTTC | CASSQRARTETQYF
TRBD2 | TRBJ2-3 | TRBV7-9 | few | TGTGCCAGCAGCTTCCTGGCTAGCGGGAGTAGAACAGGTACGCAGTATTTT | CASSFLASGSRTGTQYF
NA | TRBJ2-4 | TRBV20-1 | NA | TGCAGTGCTAGAGATCTTATTCGCGGTCGGGTTCCGGCCAAAAACATTCAGTACTTC | CSARDLIRGRVPAKNIQYF
TRBD2 | TRBJ2-7 | TRBV7-3 | many | TGTGCCAGCAGCCGGGACTACCCATACGAGCAGTACTTC | CASSRDYPYEQYF